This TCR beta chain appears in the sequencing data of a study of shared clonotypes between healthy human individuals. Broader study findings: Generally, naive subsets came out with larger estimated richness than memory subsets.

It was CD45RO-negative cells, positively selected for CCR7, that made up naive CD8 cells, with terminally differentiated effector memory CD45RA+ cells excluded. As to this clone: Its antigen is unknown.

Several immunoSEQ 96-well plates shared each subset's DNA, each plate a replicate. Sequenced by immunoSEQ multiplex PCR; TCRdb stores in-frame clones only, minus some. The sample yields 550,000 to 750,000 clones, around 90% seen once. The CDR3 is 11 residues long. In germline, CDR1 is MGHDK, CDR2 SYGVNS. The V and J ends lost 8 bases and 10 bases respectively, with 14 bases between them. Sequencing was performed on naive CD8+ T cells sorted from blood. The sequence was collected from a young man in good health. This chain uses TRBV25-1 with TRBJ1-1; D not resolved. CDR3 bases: TGTGCCAGCTACTCTCATCCCCGAGCTTTCTTT. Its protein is CASYSHPRAFF.